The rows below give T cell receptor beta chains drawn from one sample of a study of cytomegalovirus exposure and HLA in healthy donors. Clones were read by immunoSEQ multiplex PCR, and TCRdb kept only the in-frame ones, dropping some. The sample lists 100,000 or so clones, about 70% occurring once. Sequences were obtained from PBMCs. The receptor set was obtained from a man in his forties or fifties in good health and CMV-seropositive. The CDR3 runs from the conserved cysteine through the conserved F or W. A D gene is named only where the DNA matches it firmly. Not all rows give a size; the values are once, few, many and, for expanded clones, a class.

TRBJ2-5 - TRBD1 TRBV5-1 TGCGCCAGCAGGGCCGGGACAGGACAAGAGACCCAGTACTTC CASRAGTGQETQYF
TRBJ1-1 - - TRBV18 TGTGCCAGCTCACCAACGGGGTCGGACACTGAAGCTTTCTTT CASSPTGSDTEAFF
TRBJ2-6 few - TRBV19 TGTGCCAGTAGTCAGAGCTCTGGGGCCAACGGCCTGACTTTC CASSQSSGANGLTF
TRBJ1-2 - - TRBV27 TGTGCCAGCAGTTTAACCAGGGACTATGGCTACACCTTC CASSLTRDYGYTF
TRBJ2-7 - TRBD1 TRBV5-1 TGCGCCAGCAGCTTGGGGGCGGGGACAGGGGAAGACGAGCAGTACTTC CASSLGAGTGEDEQYF
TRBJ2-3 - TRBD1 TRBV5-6 TGTGCCAGCAGCTTGGGGCAGGGGGCAAGCACAGATACGCAGTATTTT CASSLGQGASTDTQYF
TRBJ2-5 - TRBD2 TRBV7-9 TGTGCCAGCAGCCCCCGGGGAAGCGGGAGAGTGGGGCAAGAGACCCAGTACTTC CASSPRGSGRVGQETQYF
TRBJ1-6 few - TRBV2 TGTGCCAGCAGTGGGGTCAGGGAGGCATCACCCCTCCACTTT CASSGVREASPLHF
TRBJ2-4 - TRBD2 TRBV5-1 TGCGCCAGGATCCATAGCGGGAGGTTTGCCAAAAACATTCAGTACTTC CARIHSGRFAKNIQYF
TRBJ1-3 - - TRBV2 TGTGCCAGCAGTGATTTAGGGGCACTCTCTGGAAACACCATATATTTT CASSDLGALSGNTIYF
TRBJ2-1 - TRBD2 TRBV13 TGTGCCAGCAGCCCCCGTATAGGGCTAGCGGGAAATGAGCAGTTCTTC CASSPRIGLAGNEQFF
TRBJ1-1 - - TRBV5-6 TGTGCCAGCAGCTTTTCCGGTGAAGCTTTCTTT CASSFSGEAFF
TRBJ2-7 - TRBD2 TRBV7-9 TGTGCCAGCAGCGGGACTAGCGGGAGGGCATACGAGCAGTACTTC CASSGTSGRAYEQYF
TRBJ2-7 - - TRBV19 TGTGCCACGGCGGCGGGCCCTACTTCGGAGCAGTACTTC CATAAGPTSEQYF
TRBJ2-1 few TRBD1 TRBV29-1 TGCAGCGGGACAGGGGGTTGGGATGAGCAGTTCTTC CSGTGGWDEQFF
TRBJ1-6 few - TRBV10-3 TGTGCCACGGATCAGGGGAATTCACCCCTCCACTTT CATDQGNSPLHF
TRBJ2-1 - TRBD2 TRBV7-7 TGTGCCAGCAGCCAGGGACTAGCGGGTATCAATGAGCAGTTCTTC CASSQGLAGINEQFF
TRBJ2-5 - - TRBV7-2 TGTGCCAGCAGCCCCCCGGGGGGCGTCAGGACTACCCAGTACTTC CASSPPGGVRTTQYF